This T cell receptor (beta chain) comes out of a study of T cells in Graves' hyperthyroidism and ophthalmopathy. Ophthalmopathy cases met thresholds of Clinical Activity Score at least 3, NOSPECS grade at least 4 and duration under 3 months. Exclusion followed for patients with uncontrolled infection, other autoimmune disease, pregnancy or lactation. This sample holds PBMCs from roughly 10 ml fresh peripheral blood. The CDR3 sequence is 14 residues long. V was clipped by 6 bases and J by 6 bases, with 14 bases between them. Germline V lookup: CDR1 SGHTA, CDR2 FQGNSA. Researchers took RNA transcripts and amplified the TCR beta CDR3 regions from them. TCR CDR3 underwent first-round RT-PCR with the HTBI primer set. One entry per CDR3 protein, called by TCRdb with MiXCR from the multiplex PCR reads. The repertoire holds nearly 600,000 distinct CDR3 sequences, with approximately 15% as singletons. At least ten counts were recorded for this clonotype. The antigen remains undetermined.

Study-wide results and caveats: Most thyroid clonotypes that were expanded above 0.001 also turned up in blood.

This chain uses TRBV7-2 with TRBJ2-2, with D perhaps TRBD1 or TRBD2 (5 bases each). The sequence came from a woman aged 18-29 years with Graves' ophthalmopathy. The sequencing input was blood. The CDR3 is CASSPGLGAGELFF. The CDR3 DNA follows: TGTGCCAGCAGTCCCGGACTGGGGGCCGGGGAGCTGTTTTTT.